Shown below are 19 T cell receptor beta chains from a single sample sequenced in a study of cytomegalovirus exposure and HLA in healthy donors. The primer mix had 60 Vbeta and 13 Jbeta primers. The assay was immunoSEQ multiplex PCR, and TCRdb's table has in-frame clones only and misses some. The sample shows about 130,000 clones, 80% of them seen only once. The sample consisted of PBMCs. The receptors here all came from a man aged 30 to 45 in good health and CMV-seronegative.

The gene calls are TRBV27 and TRBJ2-3, with TRBD2 matching over 11 bases. Germline V gene sequence: CDR1 MNHEY, CDR2 SMNVEV (reference sequence). This CDR3 region has 19 residues. Trimming at V came to 5 bases and at J to 0 bases, leaving 13 bases not matched to a gene. The CDR3 sequence is CASSGLGLAVPSSTDTQYF. CDR3 DNA: TGTGCCAGCAGTGGGCTGGGACTAGCGGTCCCTTCTAGCACAGATACGCAGTATTTT.

This chain connects TRBV5-1 to TRBJ1-2; 7 bases line up with TRBD1. After removal of 5 bases from V and 1 base from J, the junction contained 5 bases not matched to a gene. The CDR3 spans 14 residues. The germline V gene encodes CDR1 SGHRS and CDR2 YFSETQ. CDR3 DNA: TGCGCCAGCAGTTGGACAGGAGATAACTATGGCTACACCTTC. It codes for CASSWTGDNYGYTF.

The rearrangement links TRBV4-1 to TRBJ1-5; no clear D gene. Looked up from germline, CDR1 is MGHRA and CDR2 is YSYEKL. This CDR3 is built from 13 residues. The V gene lost 8 bases and the J gene lost 2 bases, with 10 bases spanning the gap. CDR3 sequence (DNA): TGCGCCAGCGCCGAGGGCCGCAATCAGCCCCAGCATTTT. It translates to CASAEGRNQPQHF.

V and J are TRBV4-2 and TRBJ2-7; 9 nucleotides line up with TRBD1. The trim removed 5 bases at V and 0 bases at J, leaving 5 bases unmatched. This CDR3 spans 15 amino acids. Germline loops: CDR1 LGHNA, CDR2 YNFKEQ. In DNA, the CDR3 is TGTGCCAGCAGCGCATGGACAGGGGACTCCTACGAGCAGTACTTC. This translates into CASSAWTGDSYEQYF.

This chain uses TRBV28 with TRBJ1-5; TRBD1 agrees at 9 bases. The J segment lost 5 bases and the V segment lost 7 bases, leaving 9 bases of the junction unmatched. The CDR3 consists of 15 residues. Germline V lookup: CDR1 MDHEN, CDR2 SYDVKM. The CDR3 loop reads CASTYRDRVYQPQHF. DNA of the CDR3: TGTGCCAGCACCTACCGGGACAGGGTTTATCAGCCCCAGCATTTT.

The rearrangement joins TRBV29-1 to TRBJ2-2; no reliable D call. The germline CDR1 and CDR2 sequences are SQVTM and ANQGSEA. V was trimmed by 4 bases and J by 3 bases, leaving 6 bases between them. The CDR3 covers 12 residues. The CDR3 bases are TGCAGCGTTGCCCATGACACCGGGGAGCTGTTTTTT. This encodes CSVAHDTGELFF.

J is TRBJ2-7 and V is TRBV27; tentative D call: TRBD1 (5 bases). CDR3 length: 14 amino acids. Trimming cost V 2 bases and J 3 bases, with 11 bases left between them. Germline CDR1 MNHEY, CDR2 SMNVEV (reference sequence). CDR3 residues: CASSLGHPNYEQYF. The CDR3 DNA is TGTGCCAGCAGTTTAGGACACCCGAACTACGAGCAGTACTTC.

The genes are TRBV2 and TRBJ1-5, with D possibly TRBD1 on 5 matching bases. The V gene lost 7 bases and the J gene lost 3 bases, with 16 bases spanning the gap. Germline loops: CDR1 SNHLY, CDR2 FYNNEI. This CDR3 region has 15 residues. As DNA, the CDR3 is TGTGCCAGCACCCCGACGGGGGGATCCAATCAGCCCCAGCATTTT. Protein: CASTPTGGSNQPQHF.

The rearrangement uses TRBV28 and TRBJ2-2; a possible D gene is TRBD2 (7 bases). The CDR3 spans 13 residues. V lost 9 bases, J lost 4 bases, and 12 bases lay in between. Germline CDR1 reads MDHEN; CDR2 reads SYDVKM. CDR3 protein: CASSGGGTGELFF. The CDR3 DNA is TGTGCCAGTTCGGGGGGCGGCACCGGGGAGCTGTTTTTT.

The chain is built from TRBV27 and TRBJ2-7, with 9 bases identical to TRBD1. The CDR3 is 15 residues long. CDR1 is MNHEY, CDR2 SMNVEV, per germline (reference sequence). The ends lost 9 bases at V and 0 bases at J; junction bases unmatched: 9. The CDR3 coding sequence is TGTGCCAGTTTAATTCGGGACAGGGTCTCCTACGAGCAGTACTTC. It encodes CASLIRDRVSYEQYF.

The genes are TRBV5-6 and TRBJ1-2, with 7 bases matching TRBD1. The CDR3 covers 13 residues. CDR1 and CDR2 from the germline V gene are SGHDT and YYEEEE. J lost 2 bases, V lost 4 bases, and 2 bases had no gene match. The CDR3 here is CASSPGQNYGYTF. The CDR3 bases are TGTGCCAGCAGCCCGGGACAGAACTATGGCTACACCTTC. Variable domain in full (rest from reference TRBV5-6 and TRBJ1-2): DAGVTQSPTHLIKTRGQQVTLRCSPKSGHDTVSWYQQALGQGPQFIFQYYEEEERQRGNFPDRFSGHQFPNYSSELNVNALLLGDSALYLCASSPGQNYGYTFGSGTRLTVV.

This clone was seen only a few times. This chain uses TRBV5-1 with TRBJ1-3; 10 bases fit TRBD1. CDR1 is SGHRS, CDR2 YFSETQ, per germline. The ends lost 0 bases at V and 4 bases at J; junction bases unmatched: 4. The CDR3 runs to 16 residues. The CDR3 DNA follows: TGCGCCAGCAGCTTGGCGACAGGGGGCGCAGGAAACACCATATATTTT. Translated: CASSLATGGAGNTIYF. Drawing the rest from reference TRBV5-1 and TRBJ1-3, the complete variable domain is KAGVTQTPRYLIKTRGQQVTLSCSPISGHRSVSWYQQTPGQGLQFLFEYFSETQRNKGNFPGRFSGRQFSNSRSEMNVSTLELGDSALYLCASSLATGGAGNTIYFGEGSWLTVV.

This chain connects TRBV7-3 to TRBJ1-1; perhaps TRBD1 as D (6 bases). This CDR3 region has 13 residues. CDR1 and CDR2 from the germline V gene are SGHTA and FQGTGA. With 1 base removed from V and 7 bases from J, the gap between germline ends came to 10 bases. The DNA of the CDR3 is TGTGCCAGCAGCTTAAGAGGGGGATATGAAGCTTTCTTT. This gives the protein CASSLRGGYEAFF.

This clone was seen only once. The chain links TRBV27 to TRBJ1-1, with TRBD1 matching 7 bases. Germline assignment: CDR1 MNHEY and CDR2 SMNVEV (reference sequence). Trimming took 3 bases from V and 2 from J; bases not matched to a gene: 6. This CDR3 is built from 15 residues. CDR3 loop: CASSLAGQLNTEAFF. In DNA form, the CDR3 reads TGTGCCAGCAGTTTGGCGGGACAGCTAAACACTGAAGCTTTCTTT.

The chain carries TRBV10-3 and TRBJ2-5; TRBD2 agrees at 10 bases. The CDR3 totals 16 residues. Trimming at V came to 2 bases and at J to 0 bases, leaving 3 bases not matched to a gene. Germline lookup yields CDR1 ENHRY and CDR2 SYGVKD. CDR3 protein: CAISEPSGGHQETQYF. The CDR3 bases are TGTGCCATCAGTGAGCCTAGCGGGGGACACCAAGAGACCCAGTACTTC.

The genes are TRBV5-1 and TRBJ2-3, with D unclear. Germline-derived CDR1 and CDR2 are SGHRS and YFSETQ. The length of the CDR3 is 13 residues. The V and J ends lost 4 bases and 2 bases respectively, with 8 bases between them. The CDR3 protein is CASSDLDTDTQYF. The CDR3, as DNA: TGCGCCAGCAGCGACCTAGACACAGATACGCAGTATTTT.

The V call is TRBV27, the J call TRBJ1-3; D ambiguous. This CDR3 is built from 13 residues. The V gene's germline CDR1 is MNHEY and CDR2 SMNVEV (reference sequence). Trimming removed 6 bases at V and 2 bases at J, with 8 bases between. The CDR3 region is CASSRLTGNTIYF. CDR3 in DNA: TGTGCCAGCAGCCGGTTAACTGGAAACACCATATATTTT.

The rearrangement links TRBV5-1 to TRBJ2-5; 10 nucleotides line up with TRBD2. V was pared by 4 bases and J by 5 bases, with 14 bases of the junction left unmatched. Per the germline V gene, CDR1 is SGHRS and CDR2 is YFSETQ. The CDR3 extends over 17 amino acids. Here the CDR3 DNA reads TGCGCCAGCAGCGTTGGGGGACTAGCGTCAAGCGGGGAGACCCAGTACTTC. This codes for CASSVGGLASSGETQYF.

The chain is built from TRBV19 and TRBJ1-5; tentative D call: TRBD1 (6 bases). Germline loops: CDR1 LNHDA, CDR2 SQIVND (reference sequence). The V end lost 6 bases, the J end lost 4 bases, and 7 bases lay between the germline ends. The CDR3 extends over 12 amino acids. CDR3 sequence: CASRQGNQPQHF. DNA for the CDR3: TGTGCCAGTAGACAGGGTAATCAGCCCCAGCATTTT.